The 12 T cell receptor beta chains reported below all come from one sample, sequenced in a study of Ad26.COV2.S vaccination and SARS-CoV-2 variants. The treatment was: around 19 received Ad26.COV2.S at low or high dose, single or two shots; a few received placebo; per-sample allocation not given. Specimens were obtained on day 63 following the first vaccine or placebo injection. Measured with immunoSEQ multiplex PCR; TCRdb has only the in-frame clones, and not every one. The sample includes around 400,000 clones, more than 80% of them seen just once. The sequenced sample was peripheral blood, obtained in a trial of Ad26.COV2.S vaccine versus placebo. Every receptor here comes from a person aged 18 to 59 who received the Ad26.COV2.S COVID-19 vaccine or a placebo.

V gene TRBV24-1 combines with J gene TRBJ1-2; possible D gene TRBD1, 5 bases. Trimming cost V 4 bases and J 8 bases, with 13 bases left between them. CDR1 is KGHDR, CDR2 SFDVKD, per germline. This CDR3 has 13 residues. The CDR3 loop reads CATSDPRELGYTF. CDR3 sequence (DNA): TGTGCCACCAGTGACCCCAGGGAGTTAGGCTACACCTTC.

The V and J genes are TRBV11-3 and TRBJ1-3; D call uncertain. Per germline, CDR1 SGHNT and CDR2 YENEEA. This CDR3 is 14 amino acids long. V was clipped by 5 bases and J by 0 bases, with 8 bases between them. CDR3 sequence: CASSASDSGNTIYF. The CDR3 region has the DNA TGTGCCAGCAGCGCCTCGGACTCTGGAAACACCATATATTTT.

CDR3 DNA: TGTGCCAGCAGCCAATTCGTAACAGAAAAAGAGACCCAGTACTTC. It translates to CASSQFVTEKETQYF. The J gene is TRBJ2-5, the V gene TRBV3-1 (or the pseudogene TRBV3-2); D unclear. The length of the CDR3 is 15 residues. Trimming took off 2 bases at V and 3 bases at J, with 13 bases between the two ends. Germline CDR1 reads LGHDT; CDR2 reads YNNKEL (reference sequence).

The V and J genes are TRBV11-2 and TRBJ2-7, with no clear D. CDR1 and CDR2 from the germline V gene are SGHAT and FQNNGV. The CDR3 consists of 15 residues. The V gene lost 6 bases and the J gene lost 2 bases, with 17 bases spanning the gap. CDR3 in DNA: TGTGCCAGCAGTTCCCTTTCGCAAACCGCCTACGAGCAGTACTTC. This encodes CASSSLSQTAYEQYF.

This clone was counted a single time. The V gene is TRBV29-1, the J gene TRBJ2-3; possibly TRBD1 for D (5 bases). The germline V and J ends were trimmed by 7 bases and 1 base, with 12 bases remaining between them. This CDR3 has 13 amino acids. CDR1 SQVTM and CDR2 ANQGSEA come from the germline V gene. The DNA for the CDR3 is TGCAGCGGATGGGGCAGCGGCACAGATACGCAGTATTTT. Translation gives CSGWGSGTDTQYF.

In the case of this clone: The DNA is omitted, as the CDR3 cannot be located on it reliably, and the CDR3 follows TCRdb's listing. The chain uses TRBV14 and TRBJ2-7; the D call in the table, TRBD2, was not verified against the DNA. The CDR3 totals 16 residues, both ends included. The V gene's germline CDR1 is SGHDN and CDR2 FVKESK. The CDR3: CASSQPPGDFGNEQYF.

This chain links TRBV6-6 with TRBJ2-1; maybe TRBD1 (6 bases). Germline CDR1 MNHNY, CDR2 SVGAGI (reference sequence). V was pared by 2 bases and J by 6 bases, with 14 bases between. The CDR3 runs to 15 residues. CDR3 sequence reads: CASSYTQLGGNEQFF. CDR3 nucleotide sequence: TGTGCCAGCAGTTACACCCAGTTAGGGGGCAATGAGCAGTTCTTC.

The V gene is TRBV28, the J gene TRBJ1-6; tentative D call: TRBD1 (5 bases). The CDR3 is 13 amino acids. Per germline, CDR1 MDHEN and CDR2 SYDVKM. V was clipped by 7 bases and J by 7 bases, with 11 bases between them. The chain's CDR3 is CASIGASNSPLHF. The DNA of the CDR3 is TGTGCCAGCATTGGGGCCTCAAATTCACCCCTCCACTTT.

V gene TRBV5-1 combines with J gene TRBJ1-2; 7 nucleotides line up with TRBD1. V was pared by 6 bases and J by 4 bases, with 18 bases of the junction left unmatched. Germline-derived CDR1 and CDR2 are SGHRS and YFSETQ. This CDR3 is 17 amino acids long. The CDR3 loop is CASTKNRGPGAFYGYTF. DNA for the CDR3: TGCGCCAGCACCAAGAATAGGGGGCCAGGGGCCTTCTATGGCTACACCTTC.

The chain links TRBV6-2 or TRBV6-3 to TRBJ2-5, with TRBD2 as a possible D gene (7 bases). Trimming pared 0 bases from V and 2 bases from J, leaving 10 bases between. In germline, CDR1 is MNHEY, CDR2 SVGEGT. CDR3 length: 15 residues. CDR3 loop: CASSYSRGQQETQYF. In DNA, the CDR3 is TGTGCCAGCAGTTACTCGCGGGGGCAGCAAGAGACCCAGTACTTC.

The V call is TRBV7-6, the J call TRBJ1-3; no clear D gene. Trimming removed 7 bases at V and 1 base at J, with 5 bases between. CDR1 and CDR2 (germline): SGHVS, FNYEAQ. CDR3 length equals 12 residues. The CDR3 protein is CASTGSGNTIYF. Written as DNA, the CDR3 is TGTGCCAGCACCGGGTCTGGAAACACCATATATTTT.

The chain uses TRBV28 and TRBJ1-1, with 9 positions matching TRBD1. The CDR3 extends over 16 amino acids. Germline loops: CDR1 MDHEN, CDR2 SYDVKM. V shed 3 bases, J shed 1 base, and the junction held 6 bases outside the gene matches. This CDR3 is CASSFWTGAPNTEAFF. The CDR3 DNA is TGTGCCAGCAGTTTCTGGACAGGGGCACCGAACACTGAAGCTTTCTTT.